The 8 T cell receptor beta chains below all came from one sample that was sequenced in a study of CD8+ T cells in alopecia areata. Treatment reported: oral pan-JAK inhibitor, 5-10 mg twice daily. Extraction and reverse transcription of RNA yielded cDNA as the sequencing template. Data came from immunoSEQ multiplex PCR; TCRdb stores just in-frame clones and leaves some out. The sample carries over 150,000 clones, roughly 50% recorded once. The sample in question was CD4+ T cells sorted from blood, obtained at week 24, from a patient treated with tofacitinib. Receptors originate from a human donor with alopecia areata.

This sequence joins TRBV5-1 and TRBJ2-6; D might be TRBD2 (6 bases). CDR3 length equals 18 residues. Trimming pared 0 bases from V and 0 bases from J, leaving 13 bases between. Germline values: CDR1 SGHRS, CDR2 YFSETQ. CDR3 nucleotide sequence: TGCGCCAGCAGCTTGGTCGAAGGAGGGAGCTCTGGGGCCAACGTCCTGACTTTC. Protein: CASSLVEGGSSGANVLTF.

This clone has only a few counts. V gene TRBV7-3 combines with J gene TRBJ2-3; no reliable D call. Trimming removed 8 bases from V and 0 bases from J, with 12 bases in between. CDR1 is SGHTA and CDR2 is FQGTGA in the germline V gene. The CDR3 spans 14 residues. CDR3 sequence reads: CASGKADSTDTQYF. CDR3 DNA sequence: TGTGCCAGCGGGAAGGCGGACAGCACAGATACGCAGTATTTT.

This sequence joins TRBV7-2 and TRBJ1-1, with a possible D match to TRBD1 (6 bases). The length of the CDR3 is 15 residues. Germline V CDR1 and CDR2: SGHTA, FQGNSA. Trimming cost V 4 bases and J 4 bases, with 16 bases left between them. The CDR3, as DNA: TGTGCCAGCAGCTCATCCCGAGGGGGGTTCACTGAAGCTTTCTTT. Its protein product is CASSSSRGGFTEAFF. Complete variable domain (other parts from reference TRBV7-2 and TRBJ1-1): GAGVSQSPSNKVTEKGKDVELRCDPISGHTALYWYRQSLGQGLEFLIYFQGNSAPDKSGLPSDRFSAERTGGSVSTLTIQRTQQEDSAVYLCASSSSRGGFTEAFFGQGTRLTVV.

DNA for the CDR3: TGCAGTGCCTCGGGAGATACGCAGTATTTT. Protein: CSASGDTQYF. This chain joins TRBV20-1 and TRBJ2-3; D remains ambiguous. Germline values: CDR1 DFQATT, CDR2 SNEGSKA (reference sequence). This CDR3 spans 10 amino acids. V lost 6 bases and J 5 bases, leaving 6 bases between the germline ends.

The rearrangement joins TRBV29-1 to TRBJ2-2; TRBD1 matches 7 bases. The CDR3 spans 13 residues. The J segment lost 4 bases and the V segment lost 4 bases, leaving 3 bases of the junction unmatched. The germline V gene encodes CDR1 SQVTM and CDR2 ANQGSEA. For the CDR3, the DNA is TGCAGCGTTGTGGGACAGCTCACCGGGGAGCTGTTTTTT. It specifies CSVVGQLTGELFF.

The chain couples TRBV6-5 to TRBJ2-1, with D perhaps matching TRBD2 (6 bases). CDR1 and CDR2 (germline): MNHEY, SVGAGI. V lost 4 bases to trimming and J lost 0 bases, with 13 bases between them. CDR3 length: 16 amino acids. CDR3 residues: CASSLARGSSYNEQFF. The CDR3 DNA follows: TGTGCCAGCAGTTTGGCTCGGGGGAGCTCCTACAATGAGCAGTTCTTC.

CDR3 loop: CASSVGRMNTEAFF. In DNA form, the CDR3 reads TGCGCCAGCAGCGTCGGACGGATGAACACTGAAGCTTTCTTT. V gene TRBV5-1 combines with J gene TRBJ1-1; D is unclear. The CDR3 covers 14 residues. Germline V gene lookup returns CDR1 SGHRS and CDR2 YFSETQ. Trimming cost V 4 bases and J 0 bases, with 10 bases left between them.

This chain joins TRBV6-5 and TRBJ1-1; TRBD1 is a possible D gene (6 bases). Trimming removed 7 bases from V and 11 bases from J, with 11 bases in between. This CDR3 contains 10 residues. The germline V gene encodes CDR1 MNHEY and CDR2 SVGAGI. The CDR3 bases are TGTGCCAGCACCAGGGGTGTGGCTTTCTTT. It codes for CASTRGVAFF.